Detailed here is one T cell receptor beta chain. The entry originates in a study of cytomegalovirus exposure and HLA in healthy donors. Study-wide context: The same platform used for the 650 to 850 first-cohort repertoires was also used for the 95 to 150 validation repertoires, as a later analysis reported.

The V and J ends lost 5 bases and 4 bases respectively, with 17 bases between them. Per the germline V gene, CDR1 is PRHDT and CDR2 is FYEKMQ (reference sequence). CDR3 size: 15 residues. The protocol was immunoSEQ multiplex PCR, while the TCRdb copy is restricted to in-frame clones and leaves out a portion. The sample includes more than 300,000 clones, 75% to 90% seen only once; the top ten take 0.7% to 0.85%. The J gene is TRBJ2-5, the V gene TRBV13, with D possibly being TRBD1 (6 bases). The clonotype originates from a woman under 30 in good health and CMV-seronegative. The sample comprised PBMCs. The CDR3 reads CASSLKGQGRETQYF. The CDR3 nucleotides are TGTGCCAGCAGCCTCAAAGGGCAGGGGCGAGAGACCCAGTACTTC.